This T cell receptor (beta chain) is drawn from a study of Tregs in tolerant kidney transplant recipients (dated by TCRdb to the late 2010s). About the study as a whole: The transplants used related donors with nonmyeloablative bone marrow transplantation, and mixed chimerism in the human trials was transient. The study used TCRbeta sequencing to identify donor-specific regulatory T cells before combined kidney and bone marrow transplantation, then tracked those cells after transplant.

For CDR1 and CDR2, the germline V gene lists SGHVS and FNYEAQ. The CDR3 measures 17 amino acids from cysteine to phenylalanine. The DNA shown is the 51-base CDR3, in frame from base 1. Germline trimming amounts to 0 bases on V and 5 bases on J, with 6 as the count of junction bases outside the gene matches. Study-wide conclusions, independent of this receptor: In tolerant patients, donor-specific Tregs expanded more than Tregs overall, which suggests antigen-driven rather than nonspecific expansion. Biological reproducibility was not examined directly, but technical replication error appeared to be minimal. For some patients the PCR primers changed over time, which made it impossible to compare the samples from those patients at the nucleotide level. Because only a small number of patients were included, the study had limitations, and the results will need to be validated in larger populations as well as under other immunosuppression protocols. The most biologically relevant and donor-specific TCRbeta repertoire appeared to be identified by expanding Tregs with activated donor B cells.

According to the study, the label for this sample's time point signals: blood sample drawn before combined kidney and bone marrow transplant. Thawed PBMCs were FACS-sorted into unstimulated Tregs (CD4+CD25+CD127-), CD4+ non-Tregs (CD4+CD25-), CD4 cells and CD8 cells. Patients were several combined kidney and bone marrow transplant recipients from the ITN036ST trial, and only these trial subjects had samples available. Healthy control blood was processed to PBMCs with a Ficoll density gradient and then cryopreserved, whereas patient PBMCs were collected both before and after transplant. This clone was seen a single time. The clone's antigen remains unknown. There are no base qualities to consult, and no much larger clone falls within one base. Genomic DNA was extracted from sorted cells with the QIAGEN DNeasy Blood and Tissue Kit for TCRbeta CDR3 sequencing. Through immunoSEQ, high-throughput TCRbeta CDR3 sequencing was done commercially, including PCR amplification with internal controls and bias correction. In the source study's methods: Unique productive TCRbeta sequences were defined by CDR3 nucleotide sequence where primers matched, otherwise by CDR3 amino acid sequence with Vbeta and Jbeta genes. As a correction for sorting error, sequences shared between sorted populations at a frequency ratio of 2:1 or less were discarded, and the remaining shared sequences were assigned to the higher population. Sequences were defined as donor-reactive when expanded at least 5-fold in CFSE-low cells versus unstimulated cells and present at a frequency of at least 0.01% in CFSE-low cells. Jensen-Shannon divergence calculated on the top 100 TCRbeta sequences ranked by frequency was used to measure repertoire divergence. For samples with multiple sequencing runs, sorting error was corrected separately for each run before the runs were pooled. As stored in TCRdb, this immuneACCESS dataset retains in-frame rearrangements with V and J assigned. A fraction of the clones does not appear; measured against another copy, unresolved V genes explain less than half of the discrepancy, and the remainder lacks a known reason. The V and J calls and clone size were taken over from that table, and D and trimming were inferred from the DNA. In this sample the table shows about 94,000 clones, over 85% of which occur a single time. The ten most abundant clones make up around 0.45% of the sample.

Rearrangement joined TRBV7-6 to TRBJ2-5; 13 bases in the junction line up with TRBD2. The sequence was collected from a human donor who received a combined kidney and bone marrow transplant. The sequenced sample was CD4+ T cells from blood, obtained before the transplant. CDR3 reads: CASSLARTSGGEETQYF. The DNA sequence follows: TGTGCCAGCAGCTTAGCGAGGACTAGCGGGGGTGAGGAGACCCAGTACTTC.